This T cell receptor beta chain was captured in a study of T cells after yellow fever vaccination. General observations from the study: Abundant bulk-derived clonotypes could contaminate FACS-sorted repertoires.

In TCRdb, the 5' RACE reads were re-called with MiXCR into one record per CDR3 protein. The sample includes fewer than 650,000 distinct CDR3 sequences, just over 20% seen only once; the top ten take 16%. The V and J ends lost 4 bases and 5 bases respectively, with 14 bases between them. The CDR3 covers 14 residues. Germline V lookup: CDR1 SGHRS, CDR2 YFSETQ. This clonotype occurred many times. As yet, its antigen is unknown. The chain carries TRBV5-1 and TRBJ2-3; the D gene is possibly TRBD1 (5 bases). This TCR was sampled from a young man who received the YFV17D yellow fever vaccine. Sequenced material: PBMCs, taken roughly 20 days after the first yellow fever vaccination. CDR3 sequence (DNA): TGCGCCAGCAGCGCCGACAGCGCCGGAGATACGCAGTATTTT. As protein: CASSADSAGDTQYF. The variable domain in full, completed from reference TRBV5-1 and TRBJ2-3, reads KAGVTQTPRYLIKTRGQQVTLSCSPISGHRSVSWYQQTPGQGLQFLFEYFSETQRNKGNFPGRFSGRQFSNSRSEMNVSTLELGDSALYLCASSADSAGDTQYFGPGTRLTVL.